Following are 32 T cell receptor beta chains from one sample sequenced in a study of T cells in Graves' hyperthyroidism and ophthalmopathy. Amplification of TCR beta CDR3 regions used RNA as the template. HTBI primers drove first-round RT-PCR of the TCR CDR3. In TCRdb, the multiplex PCR reads were re-called with MiXCR into one record per CDR3 protein. This table has over 700,000 distinct CDR3 sequences, more than 30% appearing once. Sample: blood. The receptors were gathered from a man aged 18 to 35 with Graves' hyperthyroidism.

This clonotype has at least ten counts. The rearrangement uses TRBV9 and TRBJ1-1; perhaps TRBD1 as D (5 bases). The CDR3 totals 16 residues. Germline V gives CDR1 SGDLS, CDR2 YYNGEE. V lost 5 bases and J 0 bases, leaving 17 bases between the germline ends. In nucleotides, the CDR3 is TGTGCCAGCAGACCCCCCCTCGGGACGGTGAACACTGAAGCTTTCTTT. Translated, it gives CASRPPLGTVNTEAFF.

Only a few counts were recorded for this clonotype. This chain uses TRBV20-1 with TRBJ1-1; maybe TRBD1 (6 bases). Germline CDR1 is DFQATT and CDR2 is SNEGSKA (reference sequence). This CDR3 has 14 amino acids. V lost 2 bases, J lost 5 bases, and 15 bases lay in between. CDR3 in DNA: TGCAGTGCTAGACAAGGGGGGCCGAAGACTGAAGCTTTCTTT. This gives the protein CSARQGGPKTEAFF.

This sequence joins TRBV19 and TRBJ2-7; TRBD1 agrees at 11 bases. The CDR3 runs to 13 residues. Germline CDR1 and CDR2: LNHDA and SQIVND (reference sequence). V shed 8 bases and J 5 bases; nucleotides not matched to a gene: 5. The CDR3 reads CASGTGGINEQYF. CDR3 bases: TGTGCCAGTGGGACAGGGGGAATCAACGAGCAGTACTTC.

This clonotype is a singleton in its sample. The gene calls are TRBV9 and TRBJ2-5; TRBD2 agrees at 8 bases. The CDR3 has 14 residues. The trim removed 4 bases at V and 5 bases at J, leaving 7 bases unmatched. Germline CDR1 is SGDLS and CDR2 is YYNGEE. Here the CDR3 reads CASSSSGSYETQYF. The CDR3 DNA reads as TGTGCCAGCAGCTCCAGCGGGAGCTACGAGACCCAGTACTTC.

This clonotype was seen many times. This rearrangement joins TRBV5-6 to TRBJ1-2; no firm D call. The CDR3 has 11 amino acids. V was clipped by 3 bases and J by 8 bases, with 8 bases between them. Germline CDR1 and CDR2: SGHDT and YYEEEE. CDR3 coding DNA: TGTGCCAGCAGCTCCTCTCGAGGCTACACCTTC. Amino acids: CASSSSRGYTF.

The V and J genes are TRBV7-2 and TRBJ2-2; D may match TRBD1 or TRBD2 (5 bases each). CDR3 length: 16 amino acids. V was shortened by 0 bases and J by 6 bases, with 14 bases between the two germline ends. In germline, CDR1 is SGHTA, CDR2 FQGNSA. The chain's CDR3 is CASSLARGPSAGELFF. The DNA for the CDR3 is TGTGCCAGCAGCTTAGCTAGGGGACCCTCCGCCGGGGAGCTGTTTTTT. Looking up the rest from reference TRBV7-2 and TRBJ2-2 gives the full variable domain: GAGVSQSPSNKVTEKGKDVELRCDPISGHTALYWYRQSLGQGLEFLIYFQGNSAPDKSGLPSDRFSAERTGGSVSTLTIQRTQQEDSAVYLCASSLARGPSAGELFFGEGSRLTVL.

This clonotype was observed a handful of times. The chain joins TRBV11-1 to TRBJ2-5; 8 bases align to TRBD2. The CDR3 is made up of 15 amino acids. Germline V lookup: CDR1 SGHAT, CDR2 FQDESV (reference sequence). V was pared by 4 bases and J by 4 bases, with 8 bases of the junction left unmatched. CDR3 DNA: TGTGCCAGCAGCTGGAGCGGGAGAGGGTCAGAGACCCAGTACTTC. This codes for CASSWSGRGSETQYF. The whole variable domain, filled in from reference TRBV11-1 and TRBJ2-5, reads EAEVAQSPRYKITEKSQAVAFWCDPISGHATLYWYRQILGQGPELLVQFQDESVVDDSQLPKDRFSAERLKGVDSTLKIQPAELGDSAMYLCASSWSGRGSETQYFGPGTRLLVL.

The CDR3 protein is CAAAGGSGYGYTF. The CDR3 DNA reads as TGTGCCGCGGCGGGCGGGAGTGGGTATGGCTACACCTTC. V gene TRBV2 combines with J gene TRBJ1-2; D ambiguous. This CDR3 has 13 amino acids. Germline CDR1 is SNHLY and CDR2 is FYNNEI. Trimming cost V 11 bases and J 5 bases, with 18 bases left between them.

The V and J genes are TRBV9 and TRBJ2-3; D remains unclear. V was pared by 0 bases and J by 6 bases, with 8 bases between. CDR1 is SGDLS and CDR2 is YYNGEE in the germline V gene. CDR3 length equals 13 residues. The CDR3 loop reads CASSVDGRDTQYF. DNA of the CDR3: TGTGCCAGCAGCGTAGATGGAAGGGATACGCAGTATTTT.

This clonotype has a count of ten or more. In nucleotides, the CDR3 is TGTGCCACCAGCAGAGCGCACAGGAACACCGGGGAGCTGTTTTTT. Its protein product is CATSRAHRNTGELFF. This chain links TRBV15 with TRBJ2-2; D is unresolved. This CDR3 has 15 residues. Germline CDR1 reads LNHNV; CDR2 reads YYDKDF (reference sequence). The V gene lost 1 base and the J gene lost 1 base, with 7 bases spanning the gap.

This clonotype has ten or more counts. The chain couples TRBV7-8 to TRBJ2-5, with 8 bases identical to TRBD2. The CDR3 sequence is 15 residues long. From germline, CDR1 is SGHVS and CDR2 FQNEAQ. V lost 5 bases, J lost 5 bases, and 10 bases stayed unmatched. CDR3 sequence: CASSQPAGVGETQYF. Here the CDR3 DNA reads TGTGCCAGCAGCCAACCAGCGGGAGTGGGGGAGACCCAGTACTTC.

The V gene is TRBV7-9, the J gene TRBJ2-7; 8 nucleotides match TRBD1. The CDR3 is 15 residues long. CDR1 and CDR2 from the germline V gene are SEHNR and FQNEAQ (reference sequence). The V and J ends lost 5 bases and 0 bases, in that order; junction bases with no gene match: 6. CDR3 region: CASSPRTGNSYEQYF. The CDR3, as DNA: TGTGCCAGCAGCCCCCGGACAGGGAACTCCTACGAGCAGTACTTC.

This clonotype was detected many times. The chain carries TRBV7-6 and TRBJ1-2, with 8 bases that match TRBD1. The CDR3 is made up of 18 amino acids. After removal of 3 bases from V and 2 bases from J, the junction contained 14 bases not matched to a gene. Germline V gives CDR1 SGHVS, CDR2 FNYEAQ. The CDR3: CASSFIIDGTGSNYGYTF. CDR3 nucleotides: TGTGCCAGCAGCTTCATTATCGACGGGACAGGATCAAACTATGGCTACACCTTC.

This clonotype occurred many times. This chain links TRBV12-3 or TRBV12-4 with TRBJ1-4; D is undetermined. The CDR3 totals 14 residues. V lost 5 bases to trimming and J lost 1 base, with 8 bases between them. CDR3 nucleotides: TGTGCCAGCAGTGGAGATGGAACTAATGAAAAACTGTTTTTT. This encodes CASSGDGTNEKLFF.

The table lists this clonotype with many counts. This rearrangement joins TRBV15 to TRBJ1-5, with D uncertain. V was shortened by 0 bases and J by 2 bases, with 5 bases between the two germline ends. The CDR3 runs to 14 residues. CDR1 and CDR2 from the germline V gene are LNHNV and YYDKDF (reference sequence). The CDR3 region is CATSRELGNQPQHF. CDR3 nucleotides: TGTGCCACCAGCAGAGAGCTAGGCAATCAGCCCCAGCATTTT.

The sample holds many counts of this clonotype. The chain links TRBV7-6 to TRBJ2-5, with 13 bases matching TRBD2. Germline V gene sequence: CDR1 SGHVS, CDR2 FNYEAQ. The CDR3 is 15 residues long. V was clipped by 3 bases and J by 3 bases; unmatched bases: 1. The DNA for the CDR3 is TGTGCCAGCAGCTTTGGACTAGCGGGAGAAGAGACCCAGTACTTC. This translates into CASSFGLAGEETQYF.

The gene calls are TRBV5-5 and TRBJ1-1; D might be TRBD1 (5 bases). The CDR3 has 16 amino acids. The germline V and J ends were trimmed by 4 bases and 1 base, with 17 bases remaining between them. CDR1 SGHKS and CDR2 YYEKEE come from the germline V gene (reference sequence). As DNA, the CDR3 is TGTGCCAGCAGCGCGATTTACCGGGACGGGAACACTGAAGCTTTCTTT. Translated: CASSAIYRDGNTEAFF.

This clonotype was counted a few times. This chain links TRBV25-1 with TRBJ2-6; the match to TRBD1 covers 7 bases. The CDR3 is 15 residues long. Germline V gene data show CDR1 as MGHDK and CDR2 as SYGVNS. V was pared by 8 bases and J by 0 bases, with 4 bases of the junction left unmatched. The CDR3 DNA sequence: TGTGCCAGCCTAGCAGGGGGCTCTGGGGCCAACGTCCTGACTTTC. This sequence encodes CASLAGGSGANVLTF.

J is TRBJ2-7 and V is TRBV5-1, with 10 bases matching TRBD1. Unmatched junction bases numbered 8, after V lost 1 base and J lost 7 bases. This CDR3 region has 15 residues. CDR1 is SGHRS, CDR2 YFSETQ, per germline. The CDR3 DNA reads as TGCGCCAGCAGCTTGCGCGACAGGGGGCGCGAGGAGCAGTACTTC. It encodes CASSLRDRGREEQYF.

A few counts support this clonotype. The rearrangement uses TRBV6-1 and TRBJ1-5; 9 nucleotides align to TRBD1. The germline gives CDR1 MNHNS, CDR2 SASEGT. The ends lost 9 bases at V and 2 bases at J; junction bases unmatched: 11. This CDR3 comprises 16 residues. The CDR3 DNA follows: TGTGCCAGACTCTCAACAGGGGGCGAGGGCAATCAGCCCCAGCATTTT. It codes for CARLSTGGEGNQPQHF.

The chain is built from TRBV2 and TRBJ2-2, with 10 positions matching TRBD1. This CDR3 is built from 16 residues. The germline V gene has CDR1 SNHLY and CDR2 FYNNEI. With V trimmed by 6 bases and J by 7 bases, 11 bases remained unmatched. CDR3 in amino acids: CASSARTGGMNGELFF. The CDR3, as DNA: TGTGCCAGCAGCGCCCGGACAGGGGGGATGAACGGGGAGCTGTTTTTT.

This sequence joins TRBV7-6 and TRBJ2-2, with D perhaps assigned TRBD1 or TRBD2 (5 bases each). In germline, CDR1 is SGHVS, CDR2 FNYEAQ. The CDR3 length is 16 residues. Deletions cut 5 bases from V and 0 bases from J, with 13 bases between. In nucleotides, the CDR3 is TGTGCCAGCAGCCGCGCACCGGGACCGAACACCGGGGAGCTGTTTTTT. Translating gives CASSRAPGPNTGELFF.

There are many counts of this clonotype. The chain uses TRBV25-1 and TRBJ1-5; D might be TRBD1 (6 bases). The CDR3 covers 14 residues. V was shortened by 2 bases and J by 3 bases, with 8 bases between the two germline ends. Germline V gene data show CDR1 as MGHDK and CDR2 as SYGVNS. The chain's CDR3 is CASSEPGANQPQHF. DNA of the CDR3: TGTGCCAGCAGTGAACCAGGGGCCAATCAGCCCCAGCATTTT.

This clonotype was found a few times. The chain links TRBV12-3 or TRBV12-4 to TRBJ1-1; D not certain. Trimming pared 3 bases from V and 7 bases from J, leaving 9 bases between. CDR3 length: 12 amino acids. The CDR3 DNA reads TGTGCCAGCAGTTTTTCAGGCATTGAAGCTTTCTTT. The encoded protein is CASSFSGIEAFF.

The chain joins TRBV6-5 to TRBJ2-7, with 8 bases aligning to TRBD2. Germline V lookup: CDR1 MNHEY, CDR2 SVGAGI. This CDR3 is 14 amino acids long. After removal of 7 bases from V and 3 bases from J, the junction contained 8 bases not matched to a gene. The CDR3 coding sequence is TGTGCCAGCACCGACGGGGGGGGAAGCTACGAGCAGTACTTC. Its translation: CASTDGGGSYEQYF.

V gene TRBV7-2 combines with J gene TRBJ2-7; weak D call: TRBD1 (6 bases). The CDR3 loop spans 11 amino acids. Looked up from germline, CDR1 is SGHTA and CDR2 is FQGNSA. Deletions cut 8 bases from V and 5 bases from J, with 10 bases between. Here the CDR3 DNA reads TGTGCCAGCGTAAGGGGGAACGAGCAGTACTTC. Its translation is CASVRGNEQYF.

The V and J genes are TRBV9 and TRBJ1-1; D ambiguous. Trimming stripped 3 bases from V and 8 bases from J, with 11 bases between. CDR1 is SGDLS, CDR2 YYNGEE, per germline. The length of the CDR3 is 12 residues. CDR3 nucleotides: TGTGCCAGCAGCGCCGGTTTGGAGGAAGCTTTCTTT. It is translated as CASSAGLEEAFF.

This clonotype turned up a few times. The V and J genes are TRBV7-3 and TRBJ1-2, with D tentatively TRBD1 (5 bases). The CDR3 length is 14 residues. V dropped 0 bases and J dropped 6 bases, with 11 bases sitting between them. Germline V gene lookup returns CDR1 SGHTA and CDR2 FQGTGA. CDR3 bases: TGTGCCAGCAGCTTAACAGCTCAGGGACATGGCTACACCTTC. Its translation: CASSLTAQGHGYTF. Based on the CDR3 plus reference TRBV7-3 and TRBJ1-2, the full variable domain is GAGVSQTPSNKVTEKGKYVELRCDPISGHTALYWYRQSLGQGPEFLIYFQGTGAADDSGLPNDRFFAVRPEGSVSTLKIQRTERGDSAVYLCASSLTAQGHGYTFGSGTRLTVV.

This clonotype occurred a few times. The chain recombines TRBV20-1 with TRBJ2-7, with 8 bases identical to TRBD1. The CDR3 loop spans 14 amino acids. Per germline, CDR1 DFQATT and CDR2 SNEGSKA (reference sequence). J lost 6 bases, V lost 6 bases, and 13 bases had no gene match. The CDR3 protein is CSAPLVGTGSEQYF. In DNA, the CDR3 is TGCAGTGCCCCCCTCGTCGGGACAGGATCCGAGCAGTACTTC.

The chain is built from TRBV11-2 and TRBJ2-7; the D gene is possibly TRBD1 (6 bases). CDR3 length equals 12 residues. Germline CDR1 is SGHAT and CDR2 is FQNNGV. V dropped 8 bases and J dropped 7 bases, with 15 bases sitting between them. The CDR3 coding sequence is TGTGCCAGCGTCCCGGACAGCCTTGAGCAGTACTTC. This sequence encodes CASVPDSLEQYF.

This clonotype was observed at least ten times. This chain links TRBV4-1 with TRBJ1-5, with TRBD1 as a possible D gene (5 bases). V gave up 3 bases and J gave up 2 bases, with 8 bases separating them. In germline, CDR1 is MGHRA, CDR2 YSYEKL. The length of the CDR3 is 14 residues. The CDR3 sequence: CASSQAQGNQPQHF. The CDR3, as DNA: TGCGCCAGCAGCCAGGCACAGGGCAATCAGCCCCAGCATTTT.

This clonotype has a count of ten or more. The chain uses TRBV29-1 and TRBJ2-7; weak D call: TRBD1 (5 bases). The V end lost 6 bases, the J end lost 5 bases, and 8 bases lay between the germline ends. The CDR3 is 10 residues long. Per germline, CDR1 SQVTM and CDR2 ANQGSEA. This CDR3 reads CSVGPDEQYF. CDR3 DNA: TGCAGCGTGGGGCCGGACGAGCAGTACTTC.